What follows describes a single T cell receptor beta chain. The data were obtained in a study of blood T cell repertoires in COVID-19. About the study: COVID-19 samples, acute and convalescent, were from the United States, Italy and Spain.

Sequenced by immunoSEQ multiplex PCR; TCRdb stores in-frame clones only, minus some. The table records approximately 240,000 clones, roughly 87% of them present only once. Sequencing was performed on PBMCs or T cells enriched from blood (not recorded which). This sequence was found in a woman under 40 with acute COVID-19.

This CDR3 is CASSPGQSGNTIYF. The CDR3 bases are TGTGCCAGCAGCCCTGGACAATCTGGAAACACCATATATTTT. The rearrangement links TRBV28 to TRBJ1-3, with TRBD1 as a possible D gene (5 bases). The ends were cut back, 6 bases at V and 1 base at J, with 10 bases in the middle. Per germline, CDR1 MDHEN and CDR2 SYDVKM. The CDR3 runs to 14 residues.